A single sample gave rise to the 9 T cell receptor beta chains below, sequenced in a study of T cells in Graves' hyperthyroidism and ophthalmopathy. Authors of the study amplified TCR beta CDR3 regions from RNA transcripts. HTBI primers were employed in a first-round RT-PCR of the TCR CDR3. TCRdb passed the multiplex PCR reads through MiXCR, listing each CDR3 protein once. The sample has 550,000 to 700,000 distinct CDR3 sequences, over 12% seen once; the top ten hold about 4.5%. Sequenced: blood. These receptors all come from a woman in her thirties or forties with Graves' ophthalmopathy.

This clonotype appeared many times. The chain joins TRBV7-8 to TRBJ2-7; weak D call: TRBD1 (6 bases). Trimming took off 5 bases at V and 2 bases at J, with 16 bases between the two ends. Germline assignment: CDR1 SGHVS and CDR2 FQNEAQ. The CDR3 is 15 residues long. CDR3 sequence reads: CASSPRQGTTYEQYF. As DNA, the CDR3 is TGTGCCAGCAGCCCCCGTCAGGGGACGACCTACGAGCAGTACTTC.

This clonotype was seen ten or more times. This chain connects TRBV6-2 or TRBV6-3 to TRBJ2-7; TRBD1 agrees at 7 bases. V lost 6 bases to trimming and J lost 4 bases; unmatched junction nucleotides: 9. CDR1 and CDR2 (germline): MNHEY, SVGEGT. The CDR3 sequence is 14 residues long. The CDR3 loop reads CASRDGQATYEQYF. CDR3 DNA: TGTGCCAGCAGAGACGGACAGGCAACTTACGAGCAGTACTTC.

This clonotype was counted ten times or more. This chain uses TRBV29-1 with TRBJ2-5; D gene uncertain. This CDR3 has 13 residues. With 3 bases removed from V and 1 base from J, the gap between germline ends came to 9 bases. The V gene's germline CDR1 is SQVTM and CDR2 ANQGSEA. The CDR3 DNA follows: TGCAGCGTTGAGCAGCGCGGCCAAGAGACCCAGTACTTC. Translating gives CSVEQRGQETQYF.

This clonotype showed up many times. The gene calls are TRBV12-3 or TRBV12-4 and TRBJ1-1, with D maybe TRBD1 (5 bases). This CDR3 comprises 14 residues. V lost 6 bases and J 1 base, leaving 12 bases between the germline ends. In nucleotides, the CDR3 is TGTGCCAGCAGAAGGGGCGGCGAGAACACTGAAGCTTTCTTT. It is translated as CASRRGGENTEAFF.

This clonotype was observed many times. This chain joins TRBV12-3 or TRBV12-4 and TRBJ1-1; 8 positions agree with TRBD1. Losses at the gene ends were 1 base for V and 4 bases for J; bases not matched to a gene: 2. There are 14 residues in the CDR3. The CDR3 spells CASSLGTGTTEAFF. CDR3 nucleotide sequence: TGTGCCAGCAGTTTAGGGACAGGGACCACTGAAGCTTTCTTT.

This clonotype was counted ten times or more. At one boundary the junction diverges from the germline segment, which might be a read error. The rearrangement links TRBV5-1 to TRBJ2-7; maybe TRBD2 (5 bases). Germline V lookup: CDR1 SGHRS, CDR2 YFSETQ. CDR3 length: 14 residues. The CDR3 nucleotides are TGTGCCAGCAGCTTAGACGGGAACTCCTACGAGCAGTACTTC. Translating gives CASSLDGNSYEQYF.

This clonotype came up many times. The genes are TRBV12-3 or TRBV12-4 and TRBJ1-2, with 11 bases identical to TRBD1. CDR3 length equals 13 residues. After removal of 2 bases from V and 10 bases from J, the junction contained 3 bases not matched to a gene. CDR3 coding DNA: TGTGCCAGCAGTTTACACGGACAGGGGGCCTACACCTTC. Amino acids: CASSLHGQGAYTF.

Ten or more counts support this clonotype. The genes are TRBV24-1 and TRBJ2-2; TRBD1 or TRBD2 may be the D gene (7 bases each). Germline lookup yields CDR1 KGHDR and CDR2 SFDVKD. This CDR3 contains 19 residues. Trimming left V 0 bases short and J 5 bases short, with 21 bases between. CDR3 protein: CATSDLTGDSGHGTGELFF. The CDR3 region has the DNA TGTGCCACCAGTGATTTGACAGGGGATAGCGGGCACGGTACCGGGGAGCTGTTTTTT.

Only a few counts were recorded for this clonotype. V usage is TRBV12-3 or TRBV12-4 and J usage is TRBJ2-7; a weak D match, TRBD2 (6 bases). The CDR3 consists of 13 residues. The V and J ends lost 8 bases and 2 bases respectively, with 13 bases between them. The CDR3 sequence is CASGYGTPYEQYF. In DNA form, the CDR3 reads TGTGCCAGCGGTTACGGGACTCCCTACGAGCAGTACTTC.